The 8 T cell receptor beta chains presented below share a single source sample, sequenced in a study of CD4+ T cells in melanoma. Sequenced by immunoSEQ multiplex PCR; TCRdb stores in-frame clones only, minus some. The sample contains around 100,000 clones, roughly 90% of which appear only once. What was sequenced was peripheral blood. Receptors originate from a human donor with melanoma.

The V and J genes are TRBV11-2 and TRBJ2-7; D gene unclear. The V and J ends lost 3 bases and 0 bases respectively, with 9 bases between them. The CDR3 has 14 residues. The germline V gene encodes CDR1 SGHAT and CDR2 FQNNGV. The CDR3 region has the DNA TGTGCCAGCAGCTTTCGGCACAGCTCCTACGAGCAGTACTTC. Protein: CASSFRHSSYEQYF.

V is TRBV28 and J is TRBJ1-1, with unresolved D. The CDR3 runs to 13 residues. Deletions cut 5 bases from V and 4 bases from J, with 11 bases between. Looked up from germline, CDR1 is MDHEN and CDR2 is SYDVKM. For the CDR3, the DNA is TGTGCCAGCAGTAAGGCAGGCGGCACTGAAGCTTTCTTT. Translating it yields CASSKAGGTEAFF.

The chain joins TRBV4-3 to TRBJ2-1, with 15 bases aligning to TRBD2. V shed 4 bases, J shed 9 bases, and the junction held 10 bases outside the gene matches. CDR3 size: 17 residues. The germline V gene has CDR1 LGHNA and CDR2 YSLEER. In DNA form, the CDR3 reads TGCGCCAGCAGCCCGGGACTAGCGGGAGGATATGGGGCTGAGCAGTTCTTC. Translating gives CASSPGLAGGYGAEQFF.

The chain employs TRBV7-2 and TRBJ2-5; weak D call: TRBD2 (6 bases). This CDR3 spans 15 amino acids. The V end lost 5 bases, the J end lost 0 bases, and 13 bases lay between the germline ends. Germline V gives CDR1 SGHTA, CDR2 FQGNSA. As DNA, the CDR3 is TGTGCCAGCAGCCCACCAGCGGGCTACCAAGAGACCCAGTACTTC. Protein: CASSPPAGYQETQYF. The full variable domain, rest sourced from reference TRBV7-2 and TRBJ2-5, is GAGVSQSPSNKVTEKGKDVELRCDPISGHTALYWYRQSLGQGLEFLIYFQGNSAPDKSGLPSDRFSAERTGGSVSTLTIQRTQQEDSAVYLCASSPPAGYQETQYFGPGTRLLVL.

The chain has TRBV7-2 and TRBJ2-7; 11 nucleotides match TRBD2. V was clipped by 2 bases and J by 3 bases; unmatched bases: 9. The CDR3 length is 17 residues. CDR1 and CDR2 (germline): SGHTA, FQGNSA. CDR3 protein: CASSLSVAGGIVYEQYF. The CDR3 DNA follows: TGTGCCAGCAGCTTATCGGTAGCGGGAGGGATAGTCTACGAGCAGTACTTC.

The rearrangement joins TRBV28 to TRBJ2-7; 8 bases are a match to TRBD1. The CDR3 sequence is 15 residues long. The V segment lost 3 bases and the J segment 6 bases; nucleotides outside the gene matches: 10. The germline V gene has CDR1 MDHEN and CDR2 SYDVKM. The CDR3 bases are TGTGCCAGCAGTTTGCTAGGACAGGGAGGCTCCGAGCAGTACTTC. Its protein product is CASSLLGQGGSEQYF.

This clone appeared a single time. The DNA for the CDR3 is TGTGCCAGCAGCTTAGGACTAGCGGGTCTCTACGAGCAGTACTTC. It codes for CASSLGLAGLYEQYF. The chain carries TRBV5-4 and TRBJ2-7; 11 positions match TRBD2. Germline CDR1 SGHNT, CDR2 YYREEE (reference sequence). There are 15 residues in the CDR3. The V segment lost 2 bases and the J segment 3 bases; nucleotides outside the gene matches: 4. Supplemented by reference TRBV5-4 and TRBJ2-7, the full variable domain reads ETGVTQSPTHLIKTRGQQVTLRCSSQSGHNTVSWYQQALGQGPQFIFQYYREEENGRGNFPPRFSGLQFPNYSSELNVNALELDDSALYLCASSLGLAGLYEQYFGPGTRLTVT.

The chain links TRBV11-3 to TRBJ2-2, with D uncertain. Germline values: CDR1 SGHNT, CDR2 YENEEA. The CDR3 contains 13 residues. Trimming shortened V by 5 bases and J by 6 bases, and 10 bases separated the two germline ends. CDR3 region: CASSTVLSGELFF. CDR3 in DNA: TGTGCCAGCAGCACCGTGCTATCCGGGGAGCTGTTTTTT.